The present T cell receptor beta chain was sequenced within a study of long-term antiretroviral therapy in people with HIV. Study-level results: ART preceded a rise in diversity that nonetheless stayed lower than in transplant donor controls.

Trimming pared 4 bases from V and 1 base from J, leaving 11 bases between. Germline lookup yields CDR1 SGHTA and CDR2 FQGNSA. This CDR3 region has 14 residues. They ran version v3.0 of the immunoSEQ assay at survey level. The repertoire was sequenced with immunoSEQ multiplex PCR; TCRdb's copy has only in-frame clones and lacks some. The sample has some 35,000 clones; about four fifths are singletons. With respect to this clone: Its antigen is currently unknown.

This chain connects TRBV7-2 to TRBJ2-7, with D perhaps assigned TRBD1 or TRBD2 (5 bases each). This material consisted of unsorted PBMCs, taken 3 years after starting antiretroviral therapy. This sequence was found in a man between 45 and 60 years old with HIV. CDR3: CASSSSGRSYEQYF. In DNA form, the CDR3 reads TGTGCCAGCAGCTCCTCGGGACGGTCCTACGAGCAGTACTTC.